This T cell receptor (beta chain) was identified in a study of cytomegalovirus exposure and HLA in healthy donors. PCR was performed using 60 Vbeta and 13 Jbeta primers. Data came from immunoSEQ multiplex PCR; TCRdb stores just in-frame clones and leaves some out. The sample has around 180,000 clones; 80% to 90% are singletons. Comment on this clone: Its specificity is unknown.

This CDR3 has 13 amino acids. CDR1 is SQVTM, CDR2 ANQGSEA, per germline. V was pared by 3 bases and J by 5 bases, with 4 bases of the junction left unmatched. Study-level results: In an earlier analysis, most TCR beta V segments were productive about 90% or about 30% of the time. 150 or so TCR beta chains were listed as cytomegalovirus-associated. DRB1 had the most TCR associations and HLA-C the fewest, a later analysis found, with rates varying by HLA locus. Common viral pathogens were later found to be apparently linked to several of the most significant clusters.

Material: PBMCs. This chain links TRBV29-1 with TRBJ2-1, with TRBD2 identical over 7 bases. This sequence was found in a girl aged 2 to 10 in good health and CMV-seropositive. The CDR3 DNA reads as TGCAGCGTTGATGGGGACTACGACAATGAGCAGTTCTTC. Translating gives CSVDGDYDNEQFF.